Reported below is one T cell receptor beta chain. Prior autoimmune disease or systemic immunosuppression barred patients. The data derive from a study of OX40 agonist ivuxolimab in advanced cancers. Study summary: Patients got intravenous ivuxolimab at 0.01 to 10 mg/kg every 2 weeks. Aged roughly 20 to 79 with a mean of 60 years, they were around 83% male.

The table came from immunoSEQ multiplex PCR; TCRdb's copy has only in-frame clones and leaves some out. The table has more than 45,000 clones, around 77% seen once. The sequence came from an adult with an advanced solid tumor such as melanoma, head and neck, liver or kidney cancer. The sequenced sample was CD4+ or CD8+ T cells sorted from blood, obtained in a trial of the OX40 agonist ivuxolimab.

The CDR3 protein is CASSIAAGEGNEQFF. Here the CDR3 DNA reads TGTGCCAGTAGTATAGCGGCGGGAGAAGGGAATGAGCAGTTCTTC. V and J are TRBV19 and TRBJ2-1, with TRBD2 matching over 7 bases. CDR1 LNHDA and CDR2 SQIVND come from the germline V gene (reference sequence). The CDR3 loop spans 15 amino acids. V lost 1 base to trimming and J lost 7 bases; unmatched junction nucleotides: 7.